Each of the 9 T cell receptor beta chains below was sequenced from the same sample in a study of T-cell reconstitution after alpha-beta-depleted transplantation in children. Unique molecular identifiers tagged the TCRbeta library. TCRdb passed the PCR reads through MiXCR, listing each CDR3 protein once. The sample records approximately 170,000 distinct CDR3 sequences, approximately 12% being singletons. The input for sequencing was PBMCs, taken before TCRalphabeta/CD19-depleted stem cell transplant. The receptors here all came from a boy aged 2 to 9 with acute myeloid leukemia, due to receive a stem cell transplant.

This clonotype was counted many times. The chain uses TRBV20-1 and TRBJ1-2, with D maybe TRBD1 (5 bases). With 5 bases removed from V and 3 bases from J, the gap between germline ends came to 22 bases. The CDR3 loop spans 16 amino acids. Germline V gene sequence: CDR1 DFQATT, CDR2 SNEGSKA (reference sequence). The CDR3 bases are TGCAGTGCTCACCAAACCGATCCCGACAGCCACTATGGCTACACCTTC. Translation: CSAHQTDPDSHYGYTF.

This clonotype was seen at least ten times. The V and J genes are TRBV29-1 and TRBJ2-1, with a possible D match to TRBD2 (6 bases). The CDR3 loop spans 13 amino acids. Per the germline V gene, CDR1 is SQVTM and CDR2 is ANQGSEA. The germline V and J ends were trimmed by 5 bases and 9 bases, with 17 bases remaining between them. Here the CDR3 DNA reads TGCAGCGTTTCTTGGCGGAGGGCAAGTGAGCAGTTCTTC. It specifies CSVSWRRASEQFF.

This clonotype was counted many times. The J gene is TRBJ1-5, the V gene TRBV7-2; a possible D gene is TRBD1 (6 bases). V was pared by 3 bases and J by 3 bases, with 12 bases between. The CDR3 runs to 15 residues. Germline values: CDR1 SGHTA, CDR2 FQGNSA. CDR3 bases: TGTGCCAGCAGCTTTGCGACAGGCATCAATCAGCCCCAGCATTTT. This translates into CASSFATGINQPQHF.

This clonotype was counted only a few times. The V gene is TRBV29-1, the J gene TRBJ2-1; D uncertain. The CDR3 extends over 11 amino acids. Germline-derived CDR1 and CDR2 are SQVTM and ANQGSEA. V was shortened by 4 bases and J by 12 bases, with 13 bases between the two germline ends. This chain's CDR3 is CSVGSREGQFF. As DNA, the CDR3 is TGCAGCGTTGGATCTAGGGAAGGGCAGTTCTTC.

The gene calls are TRBV20-1 and TRBJ2-3, with 7 bases matching TRBD2. The CDR3 runs 15 residues. Germline CDR1 and CDR2: DFQATT and SNEGSKA (reference sequence). Germline trimming cut 6 bases from V and 1 base from J; bases unmatched to any gene: 10. This CDR3 is CSALGGQGGTDTQYF. In nucleotides, the CDR3 is TGCAGTGCCTTGGGAGGGCAAGGGGGCACAGATACGCAGTATTTT.

This clonotype appeared many times. The J gene is TRBJ2-5, the V gene TRBV5-1; weak D call: TRBD2 (7 bases). The ends were cut back, 7 bases at V and 5 bases at J, with 24 bases in the middle. CDR1 and CDR2 (germline): SGHRS, YFSETQ. This CDR3 is built from 16 residues. The CDR3 is CASSPHGGPRRETQYF. In DNA, the CDR3 is TGCGCCAGCTCCCCCCACGGGGGGCCACGTAGGGAGACCCAGTACTTC.

In this sample, this clonotype turned up many times. The chain carries TRBV20-1 and TRBJ1-2, with D tentatively TRBD1 (6 bases). Germline CDR1 DFQATT, CDR2 SNEGSKA (reference sequence). The CDR3 loop spans 14 amino acids. Trimming stripped 3 bases from V and 4 bases from J, with 15 bases between. CDR3 coding DNA: TGCAGTGCTAGGCCCTCGGCAGGGGCCTATGGCTACACCTTC. Protein product: CSARPSAGAYGYTF.

Many counts were recorded for this clonotype. V usage is TRBV5-1 and J usage is TRBJ2-5; 7 nucleotides match TRBD2. The CDR3 contains 14 residues. The trim removed 4 bases at V and 8 bases at J, leaving 11 bases unmatched. Germline V gene lookup returns CDR1 SGHRS and CDR2 YFSETQ. The CDR3: CASSPYAGDSTQYF. For the CDR3, the DNA is TGCGCCAGCAGCCCCTACGCGGGAGACTCTACCCAGTACTTC.

About this clonotype: A much larger clonotype is one base distant, so this may be a read error. Because it lacks the conserved phenylalanine or tryptophan at the end, this CDR3 is likely a read error. The chain joins TRBV5-8 to TRBJ2-1; TRBD2 matches 11 bases. Trimming took 5 bases from V and 7 from J; bases not matched to a gene: 5. This CDR3 contains 14 residues. The germline V gene has CDR1 SGHTS and CDR2 YDEGEE. The CDR3 sequence is CASRTSGTGNEQFL. CDR3 in DNA: TGTGCCAGCAGGACTAGCGGGACCGGGAATGAGCAGTTCTTA.